Included here is one T cell receptor beta chain sequence, with context. No antigen is known for it. This sample was included in a study of PD-1 blockade in mismatch repair-deficient tumors. Study-level background: All were previously treated, progressing patients with 12 mismatch repair-deficient cancer types.

Every patient had mismatch repair deficiency by PCR or immunohistochemistry. Measured with immunoSEQ multiplex PCR; TCRdb has only the in-frame clones, and not every one. The repertoire consists of tens of thousands of clones, with roughly 78% occurring once and the leading ten covering about 3%. Findings and limits, study-wide: After pembrolizumab, tumor-resident clones rose rapidly, then generally contracted before radiologic responses.

Trimming took 5 bases from V and 1 from J, leaving 12 bases between them. This CDR3 is built from 16 residues. Germline V gives CDR1 LNHDA, CDR2 SQIVND (reference sequence). The starting material was peripheral blood, obtained 4 weeks after starting pembrolizumab. The genes are TRBV19 and TRBJ2-6, with D hard to call. This receptor was taken from an adult with mismatch repair-deficient cancer. CDR3 sequence reads: CASSFWKGSGANVLTF. For the CDR3, the DNA is TGTGCCAGTAGTTTTTGGAAAGGGTCTGGGGCCAACGTCCTGACTTTC.